Each of the 2 T cell receptor beta chains below was sequenced from the same sample in a study of cytomegalovirus exposure and HLA in healthy donors. Amplification used 60 Vbeta primers and 13 Jbeta primers. Only in-frame clones appear in the TCRdb table, and some are missing; sequencing was by immunoSEQ multiplex PCR. The table has more than 80,000 clones, just over 70% seen once; the top ten hold 0.6% to 1%. The sequencing input was PBMCs. Every receptor here comes from a boy aged 5-17 years in good health and CMV-seronegative.

CDR3 loop: CASSPRLGGEQFF. DNA for the CDR3: TGTGCCAGCAGCCCCCGGCTGGGGGGTGAGCAGTTCTTC. V gene TRBV9 combines with J gene TRBJ2-1; the D gene is possibly TRBD2 (6 bases). The CDR3 runs to 13 residues. V was pared by 4 bases and J by 9 bases, with 14 bases between. Germline CDR1 and CDR2: SGDLS and YYNGEE. Variable domain in full (rest from reference TRBV9 and TRBJ2-1): DSGVTQTPKHLITATGQRVTLRCSPRSGDLSVYWYQQSLDQGLQFLIQYYNGEERAKGNILERFSAQQFPDLHSELNLSSLELGDSALYFCASSPRLGGEQFFGPGTRLTVL.

The chain couples TRBV5-6 to TRBJ2-2; D is ambiguous. The CDR3 extends over 14 amino acids. Germline loops: CDR1 SGHDT, CDR2 YYEEEE. V gave up 4 bases and J gave up 4 bases, with 11 bases separating them. The CDR3 loop reads CASSPGLATGELFF. Here the CDR3 DNA reads TGTGCCAGCAGCCCCGGCTTAGCCACCGGGGAGCTGTTTTTT.